What follows are 5 T cell receptor beta chains derived from one specimen sequenced in a study of cytomegalovirus exposure and HLA in healthy donors. Clones were read by immunoSEQ multiplex PCR, and TCRdb kept only the in-frame ones, dropping some. Among approximately 98,000 clones, under 85% were seen once, and the ten largest hold over 2.5%. What was sequenced was PBMCs. These receptors originate from a woman aged 18-29 years in good health and CMV-seronegative.

The chain is built from TRBV6-5 and TRBJ1-2; D perhaps matches TRBD1 (5 bases). From germline, CDR1 is MNHEY and CDR2 SVGAGI. The CDR3 spans 13 residues. Trimming cost V 6 bases and J 4 bases, with 12 bases left between them. The CDR3 sequence is CASSFQGGYGYTF. In DNA form, the CDR3 reads TGTGCCAGCAGCTTCCAGGGTGGCTATGGCTACACCTTC.

The chain recombines TRBV5-1 with TRBJ2-7; TRBD1 matches at 7 bases. CDR1 and CDR2 (germline): SGHRS, YFSETQ. V lost 0 bases and J lost 0; bases outside the gene matches: 3. This CDR3 is built from 15 residues. The CDR3 region has the DNA TGCGCCAGCAGCTTGGGAGGGGGCAGCTCCTACGAGCAGTACTTC. Its translation is CASSLGGGSSYEQYF.

This chain links TRBV27 with TRBJ1-2; 7 nucleotides agree with TRBD1. With 2 bases clipped from V and 3 bases from J, the junction kept 3 bases outside the gene matches. Germline V CDR1 and CDR2: MNHEY, SMNVEV (reference sequence). This CDR3 has 14 amino acids. CDR3 residues: CASSLRQGDYGYTF. The CDR3 DNA is TGTGCCAGCAGTTTAAGACAGGGAGACTATGGCTACACCTTC.

This chain connects TRBV14 to TRBJ1-1, with TRBD1 as a possible D gene (6 bases). Germline values: CDR1 SGHDN, CDR2 FVKESK. V lost 3 bases, J lost 1 base, and 12 bases lay in between. The CDR3 extends over 15 amino acids. In DNA form, the CDR3 reads TGTGCCAGCAGCCACTATGGACAGCCGAACACTGAAGCTTTCTTT. Translating it yields CASSHYGQPNTEAFF.

For this clone: The junction does not match germline at one end; this may be a read error. The V gene is TRBV7-9, the J gene TRBJ2-7; TRBD1 is a possible D gene (6 bases). The CDR3 has 12 amino acids. Germline V gene data show CDR1 as SEHNR and CDR2 as FQNEAQ (reference sequence). This chain's CDR3 is CASSHLGPGQLF. The CDR3 coding sequence is TGTGCCAGCAGCCATCTGGGGCCGGGACAACTTTTC.